The rows below give T cell receptor beta chains drawn from one sample of a study of blood T cell repertoires in COVID-19. Profiling relied on immunoSEQ multiplex PCR, and the TCRdb table lists in-frame clones only, not all of them. There are about 150,000 clones in the sample; roughly 84% occur only once, and 7.2% lies in the top ten. The sequenced sample was peripheral blood. The receptors come from a woman aged 50 to 60 in a cohort sampled during active or convalescent COVID-19. CDR3s include the opening cysteine and the closing phenylalanine or tryptophan. The D gene is left open where the match is weak. The size field is filled for only some rows; it gives once, few, many or a size class.

TRBV12-5	.	TRBD1	TRBJ2-7	CASGSGDRGTYEQYF	TGTGCTAGTGGTTCGGGGGACAGGGGCACCTACGAGCAGTACTTC
TRBV9	.	TRBD1	TRBJ2-2	CASSPEGTGYRGELFF	TGTGCCAGCAGCCCAGAGGGGACAGGCTACCGGGGGGAGCTGTTTTTT
TRBV20-1	.	.	TRBJ2-1	CSAYQGEQQFF	TGCAGTGCCTACCAGGGTGAACAGCAGTTCTTC
TRBV3-1/TRBV3-2	.	.	TRBJ2-7	CASSQGHYEQYF	TGTGCCAGCAGCCAAGGACACTACGAGCAGTACTTC
TRBV16	.	.	TRBJ2-1	CASSPQRGHNEQFF	TGTGCCAGCAGCCCTCAGCGCGGGCACAATGAGCAGTTCTTC
TRBV7-3	.	.	TRBJ1-1	CASSLEEFTEAFF	TGTGCCAGCAGCTTGGAGGAGTTCACTGAAGCTTTCTTT
TRBV7-2	.	TRBD2	TRBJ2-7	CASSHGTIYEQYF	TGTGCCAGCAGCCACGGGACTATTTACGAGCAGTACTTC
TRBV5-1	once	.	TRBJ2-3	CASSLNTGSTDTQYF	TGCGCCAGCAGCTTGAATACGGGGAGCACAGATACGCAGTATTTT
TRBV5-4	.	TRBD1	TRBJ1-6	CASRVGTAYNSPLHF	TGTGCCAGCAGGGTTGGGACAGCTTATAATTCACCCCTCCACTTT
TRBV11-1	once	.	TRBJ2-5	CASSQKGVVETQYF	TGTGCCAGCAGCCAAAAAGGGGTTGTAGAGACCCAGTACTTC
TRBV7-6	.	TRBD1	TRBJ1-2	CASSQNDRVYGYTF	TGTGCCAGCAGCCAAAATGACAGGGTTTATGGCTACACCTTC
TRBV7-3	.	TRBD1	TRBJ2-2	CASSLRDRATGELFF	TGTGCCAGCAGCTTACGAGACAGGGCCACCGGGGAGCTGTTTTTT
TRBV3-1/TRBV3-2	.	TRBD1	TRBJ1-1	CASSYHGQGATEAFF	TGTGCCAGCAGCTATCACGGACAGGGGGCGACTGAAGCTTTCTTT
TRBV18	.	TRBD2	TRBJ2-3	CASSPPLGLAGGQDTQYF	TGTGCCAGCTCACCACCTTTGGGACTAGCGGGGGGGCAAGATACGCAGTATTTT
TRBV5-1	few	TRBD1	TRBJ1-6	CASSPGTANSPLHF	TGCGCCAGCAGCCCCGGGACAGCGAATTCACCCCTCCACTTT
TRBV19	once	.	TRBJ2-2	CASSTGLATGELFF	TGTGCCAGTAGTACAGGGCTTGCTACCGGGGAGCTGTTTTTT
TRBV18	many	TRBD1	TRBJ1-1	CASSPPDRVNTEAFF	TGTGCCAGCTCACCACCGGACAGGGTGAACACTGAAGCTTTCTTT
TRBV5-1	.	.	TRBJ2-2	CASSLPQGGTGELFF	TGCGCCAGCAGCTTGCCCCAGGGTGGCACCGGGGAGCTGTTTTTT